This T cell receptor beta chain was profiled in a study of blood T cell repertoires in COVID-19. Study context: PBMCs, B-cell-depleted T cells, or T cells provided the cDNA or gDNA that made up the material.

Clones were read by immunoSEQ multiplex PCR, and TCRdb kept only the in-frame ones, dropping some. The sample includes around 230,000 clones, around four fifths of them seen just once. The count of this clone is one. Two negative PCRs, clearance, or symptom resolution were required of recovered Cohort 3 donors. Between the trimmed V and J ends, which lost 1 base and 1 base, there was a span of 10 bases. CDR1 SGHTA and CDR2 FQGNSA come from the germline V gene. CDR3 length: 15 amino acids. This receptor was identified in a man aged 35 to 55 who had recovered from COVID-19. The chain has TRBV7-2 and TRBJ1-1; the D is unclear. The sample consisted of PBMCs or T cells enriched from blood (not recorded which). CDR3 DNA: TGTGCCAGCAGCTTAGTAGTGTACGGGAACACTGAAGCTTTCTTT. Its translation: CASSLVVYGNTEAFF.